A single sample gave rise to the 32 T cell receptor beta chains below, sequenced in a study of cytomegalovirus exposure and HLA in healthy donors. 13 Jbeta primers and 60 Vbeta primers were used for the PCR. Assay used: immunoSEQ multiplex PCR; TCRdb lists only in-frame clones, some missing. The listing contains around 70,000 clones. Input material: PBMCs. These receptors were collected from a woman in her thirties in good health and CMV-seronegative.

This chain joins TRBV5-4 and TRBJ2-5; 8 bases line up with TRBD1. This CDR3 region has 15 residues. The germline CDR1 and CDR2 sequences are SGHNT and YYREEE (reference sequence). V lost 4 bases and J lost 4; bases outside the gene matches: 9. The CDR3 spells CASSVLDRGGETQYF. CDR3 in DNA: TGTGCCAGCAGCGTACTAGACAGGGGTGGAGAGACCCAGTACTTC.

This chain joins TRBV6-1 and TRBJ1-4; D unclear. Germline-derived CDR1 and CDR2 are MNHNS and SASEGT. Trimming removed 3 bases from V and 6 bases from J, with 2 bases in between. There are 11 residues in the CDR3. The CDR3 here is CASSDYEKLFF. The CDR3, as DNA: TGTGCCAGCAGTGACTATGAAAAACTGTTTTTT.

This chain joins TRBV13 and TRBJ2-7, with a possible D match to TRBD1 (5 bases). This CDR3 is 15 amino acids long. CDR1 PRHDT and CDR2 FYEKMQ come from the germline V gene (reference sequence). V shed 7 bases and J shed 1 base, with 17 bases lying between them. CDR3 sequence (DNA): TGTGCCAGCACCATAGGGGCAGAGGAGTCCTACGAGCAGTACTTC. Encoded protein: CASTIGAEESYEQYF.

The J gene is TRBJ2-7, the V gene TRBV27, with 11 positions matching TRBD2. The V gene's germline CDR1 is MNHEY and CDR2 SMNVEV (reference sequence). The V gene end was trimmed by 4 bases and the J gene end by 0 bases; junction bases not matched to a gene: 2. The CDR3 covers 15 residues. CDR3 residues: CASSSSGGSSYEQYF. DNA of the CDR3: TGTGCCAGCAGTTCTAGCGGGGGGAGCTCCTACGAGCAGTACTTC.

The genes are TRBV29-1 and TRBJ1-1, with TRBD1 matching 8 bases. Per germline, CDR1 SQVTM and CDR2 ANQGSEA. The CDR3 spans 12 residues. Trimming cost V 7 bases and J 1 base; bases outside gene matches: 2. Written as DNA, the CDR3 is TGCAGCGCTGACAGGGGGAACACTGAAGCTTTCTTT. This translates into CSADRGNTEAFF.

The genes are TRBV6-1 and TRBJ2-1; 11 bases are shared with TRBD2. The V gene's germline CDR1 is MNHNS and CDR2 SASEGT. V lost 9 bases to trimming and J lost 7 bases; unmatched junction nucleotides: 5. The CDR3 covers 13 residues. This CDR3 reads CASRTSGWNEQFF. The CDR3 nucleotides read TGTGCCAGTCGGACTAGCGGGTGGAATGAGCAGTTCTTC.

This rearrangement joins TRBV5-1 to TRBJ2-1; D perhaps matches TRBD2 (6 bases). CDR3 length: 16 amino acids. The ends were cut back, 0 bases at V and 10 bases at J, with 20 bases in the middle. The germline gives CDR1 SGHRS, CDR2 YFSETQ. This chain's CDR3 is CASSLASGTAIREQFF. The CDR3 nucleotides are TGCGCCAGCAGCTTGGCCTCGGGGACTGCCATAAGGGAGCAGTTCTTC.

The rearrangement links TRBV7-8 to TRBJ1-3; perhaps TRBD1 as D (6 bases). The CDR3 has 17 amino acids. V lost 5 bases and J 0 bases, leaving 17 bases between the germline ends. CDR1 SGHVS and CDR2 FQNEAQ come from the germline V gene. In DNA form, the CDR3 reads TGTGCCAGCAGCCCACCTGGACAGCCAAGCTCTGGAAACACCATATATTTT. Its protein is CASSPPGQPSSGNTIYF.

The CDR3 region has the DNA TGTGCCAGCAGACGTTGGGGAGGAGAAGGCAATGAGCAGTTCTTC. This codes for CASRRWGGEGNEQFF. The rearrangement uses TRBV6-5 and TRBJ2-1; possibly TRBD2 for D (6 bases). Germline CDR1 reads MNHEY; CDR2 reads SVGAGI. V was clipped by 6 bases and J by 6 bases, with 18 bases between them. The CDR3 contains 15 residues.

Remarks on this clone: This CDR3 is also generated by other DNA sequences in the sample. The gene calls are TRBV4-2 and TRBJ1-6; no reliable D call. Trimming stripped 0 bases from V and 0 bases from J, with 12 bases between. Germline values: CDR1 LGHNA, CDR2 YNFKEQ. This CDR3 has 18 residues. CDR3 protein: CASSQDPLGSSYNSPLHF. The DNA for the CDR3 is TGTGCCAGCAGCCAAGACCCGCTAGGGAGCTCCTATAATTCACCCCTCCACTTT.

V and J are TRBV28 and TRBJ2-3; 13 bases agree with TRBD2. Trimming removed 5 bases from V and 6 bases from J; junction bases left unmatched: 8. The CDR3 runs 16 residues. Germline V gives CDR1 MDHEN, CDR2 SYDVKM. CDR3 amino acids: CASSETSGRAGDTQYF. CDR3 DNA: TGTGCCAGCAGTGAAACTAGCGGGAGGGCCGGGGATACGCAGTATTTT.

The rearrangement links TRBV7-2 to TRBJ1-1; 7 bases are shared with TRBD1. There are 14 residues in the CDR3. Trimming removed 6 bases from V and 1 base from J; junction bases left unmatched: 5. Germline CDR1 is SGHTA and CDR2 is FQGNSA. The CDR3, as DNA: TGTGCCAGCAGATCGGGACAGAAGAACACTGAAGCTTTCTTT. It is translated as CASRSGQKNTEAFF.

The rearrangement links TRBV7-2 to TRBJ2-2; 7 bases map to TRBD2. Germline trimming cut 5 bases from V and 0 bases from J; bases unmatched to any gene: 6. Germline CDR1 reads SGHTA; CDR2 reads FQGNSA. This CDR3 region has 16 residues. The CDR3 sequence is CASSKSGTTNTGELFF. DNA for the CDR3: TGTGCCAGCAGCAAATCCGGGACTACGAACACCGGGGAGCTGTTTTTT. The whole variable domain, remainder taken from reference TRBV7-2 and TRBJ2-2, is GAGVSQSPSNKVTEKGKDVELRCDPISGHTALYWYRQSLGQGLEFLIYFQGNSAPDKSGLPSDRFSAERTGGSVSTLTIQRTQQEDSAVYLCASSKSGTTNTGELFFGEGSRLTVL.

The CDR3 here is CASTQGGANVLTF. CDR3 DNA sequence: TGTGCCAGCACCCAGGGAGGGGCCAACGTCCTGACTTTC. This rearrangement joins TRBV27 to TRBJ2-6; D might be TRBD1 (5 bases). Germline V gene sequence: CDR1 MNHEY, CDR2 SMNVEV (reference sequence). The CDR3 covers 13 residues. V lost 7 bases, J lost 4 bases, and 8 bases lay in between.

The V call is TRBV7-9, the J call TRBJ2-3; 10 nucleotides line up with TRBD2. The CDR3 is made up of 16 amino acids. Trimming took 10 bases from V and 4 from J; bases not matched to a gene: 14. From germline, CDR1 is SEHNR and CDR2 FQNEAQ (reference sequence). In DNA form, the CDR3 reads TGTGCCACCAAGATGTCTAGCGGGAGAGCGGCAGATACGCAGTATTTT. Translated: CATKMSSGRAADTQYF.

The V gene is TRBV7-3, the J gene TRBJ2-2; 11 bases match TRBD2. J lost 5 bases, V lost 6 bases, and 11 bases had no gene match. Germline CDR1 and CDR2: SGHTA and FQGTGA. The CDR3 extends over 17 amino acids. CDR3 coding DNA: TGTGCCAGCAGTCCTTCCGGGACTAGCGGATTAACCGGGGAGCTGTTTTTT. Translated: CASSPSGTSGLTGELFF.

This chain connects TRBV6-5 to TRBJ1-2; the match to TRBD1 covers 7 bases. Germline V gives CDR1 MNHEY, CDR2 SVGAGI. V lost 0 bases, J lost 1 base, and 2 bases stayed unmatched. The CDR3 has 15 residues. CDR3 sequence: CASSYSGTVNYGYTF. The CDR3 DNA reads TGTGCCAGCAGTTACTCGGGGACAGTTAACTATGGCTACACCTTC.

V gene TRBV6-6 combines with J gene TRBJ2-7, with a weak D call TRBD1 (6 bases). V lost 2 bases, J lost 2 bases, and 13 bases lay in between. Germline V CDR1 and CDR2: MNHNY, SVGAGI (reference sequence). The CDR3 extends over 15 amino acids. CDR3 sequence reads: CASSYGLTGPYEQYF. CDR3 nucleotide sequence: TGTGCCAGCAGTTACGGTTTGACAGGACCCTACGAGCAGTACTTC.

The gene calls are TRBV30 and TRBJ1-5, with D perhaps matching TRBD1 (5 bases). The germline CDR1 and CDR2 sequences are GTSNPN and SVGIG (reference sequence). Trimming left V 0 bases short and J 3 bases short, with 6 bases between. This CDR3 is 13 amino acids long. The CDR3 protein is CAWSVRDNQPQHF. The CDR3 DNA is TGTGCCTGGAGTGTCAGGGACAATCAGCCCCAGCATTTT. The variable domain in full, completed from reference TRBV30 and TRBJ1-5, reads SQTIHQWPATLVQPVGSPLSLECTVEGTSNPNLYWYRQAAGRGLQLLFYSVGIGQISSEVPQNLSASRPQDRQFILSSKKLLLSDSGFYLCAWSVRDNQPQHFGDGTRLSIL.

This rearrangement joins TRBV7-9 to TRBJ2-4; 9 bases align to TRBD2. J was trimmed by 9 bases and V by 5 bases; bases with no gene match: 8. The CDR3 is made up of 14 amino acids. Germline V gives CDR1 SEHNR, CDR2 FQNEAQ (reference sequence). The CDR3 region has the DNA TGTGCCAGCAGCCTTGCGGGAGGGAGGAGCATTCAGTACTTC. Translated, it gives CASSLAGGRSIQYF.

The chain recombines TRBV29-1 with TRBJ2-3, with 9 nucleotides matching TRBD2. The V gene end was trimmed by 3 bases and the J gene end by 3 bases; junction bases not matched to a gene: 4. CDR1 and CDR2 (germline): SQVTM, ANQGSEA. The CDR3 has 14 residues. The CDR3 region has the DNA TGCAGCGTTGAGGGGCGGGGGGGTACAGATACGCAGTATTTT. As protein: CSVEGRGGTDTQYF.

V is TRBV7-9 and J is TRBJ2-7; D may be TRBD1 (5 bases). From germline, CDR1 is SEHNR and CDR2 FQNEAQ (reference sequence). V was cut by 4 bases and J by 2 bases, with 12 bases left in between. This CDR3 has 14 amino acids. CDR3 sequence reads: CASSSIGATYEQYF. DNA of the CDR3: TGTGCCAGCAGCTCGATAGGGGCCACCTACGAGCAGTACTTC.

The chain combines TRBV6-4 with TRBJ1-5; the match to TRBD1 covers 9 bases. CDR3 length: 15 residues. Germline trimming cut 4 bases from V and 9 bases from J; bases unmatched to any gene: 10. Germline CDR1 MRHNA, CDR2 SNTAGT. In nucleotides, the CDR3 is TGTGCCAGCAGTGGTTGCCGGGACAGGGATCGGCCCCAGCATTTT. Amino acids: CASSGCRDRDRPQHF.

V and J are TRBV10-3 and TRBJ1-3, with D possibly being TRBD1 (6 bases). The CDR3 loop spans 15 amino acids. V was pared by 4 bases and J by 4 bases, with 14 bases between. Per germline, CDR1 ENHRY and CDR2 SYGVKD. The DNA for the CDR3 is TGTGCCATCAGTGGTAGCGGGGGCTCGGGAAACACCATATATTTT. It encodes CAISGSGGSGNTIYF.

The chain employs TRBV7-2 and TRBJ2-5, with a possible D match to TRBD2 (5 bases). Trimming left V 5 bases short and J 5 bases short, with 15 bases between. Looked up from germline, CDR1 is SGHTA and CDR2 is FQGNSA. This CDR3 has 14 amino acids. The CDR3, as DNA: TGTGCCAGCAGCCCGACGGGGTTTAGGGAGACCCAGTACTTC. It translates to CASSPTGFRETQYF.

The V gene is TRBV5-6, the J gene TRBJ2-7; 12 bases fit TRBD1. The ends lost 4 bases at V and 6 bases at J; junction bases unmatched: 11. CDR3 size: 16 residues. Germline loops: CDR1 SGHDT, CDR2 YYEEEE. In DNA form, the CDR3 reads TGTGCCAGCAGCCGGGACAGGGGGCAAGTATCAGGCGAGCAGTACTTC. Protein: CASSRDRGQVSGEQYF. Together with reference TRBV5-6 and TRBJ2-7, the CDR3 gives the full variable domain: DAGVTQSPTHLIKTRGQQVTLRCSPKSGHDTVSWYQQALGQGPQFIFQYYEEEERQRGNFPDRFSGHQFPNYSSELNVNALLLGDSALYLCASSRDRGQVSGEQYFGPGTRLTVT.

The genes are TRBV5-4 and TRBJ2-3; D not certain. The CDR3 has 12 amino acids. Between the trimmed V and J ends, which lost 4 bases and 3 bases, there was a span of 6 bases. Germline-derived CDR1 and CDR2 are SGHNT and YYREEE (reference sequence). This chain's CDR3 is CASSPSTDTQYF. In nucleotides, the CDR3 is TGTGCCAGCAGCCCCTCGACAGATACGCAGTATTTT.

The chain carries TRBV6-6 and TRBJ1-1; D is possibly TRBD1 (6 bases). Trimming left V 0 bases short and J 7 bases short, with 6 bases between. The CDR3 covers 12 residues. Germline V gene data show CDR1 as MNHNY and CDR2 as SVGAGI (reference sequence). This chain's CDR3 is CASSYSTGEAFF. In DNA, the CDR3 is TGTGCCAGCAGTTACTCGACAGGTGAAGCTTTCTTT.

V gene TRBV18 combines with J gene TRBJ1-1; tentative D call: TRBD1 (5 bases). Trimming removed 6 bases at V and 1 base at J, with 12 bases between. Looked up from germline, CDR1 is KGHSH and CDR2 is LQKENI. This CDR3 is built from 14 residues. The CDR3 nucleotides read TGTGCCAGCTCCCAGGAAAGGGGGAACACTGAAGCTTTCTTT. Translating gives CASSQERGNTEAFF.

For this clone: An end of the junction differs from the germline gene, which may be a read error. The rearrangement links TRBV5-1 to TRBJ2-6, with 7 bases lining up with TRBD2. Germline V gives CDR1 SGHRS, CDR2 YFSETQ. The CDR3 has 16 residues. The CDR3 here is CASSLAGVPGANVLTF. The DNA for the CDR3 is TGCGCTAGCAGCTTGGCGGGGGTCCCAGGGGCCAACGTCCTGACTTTC.

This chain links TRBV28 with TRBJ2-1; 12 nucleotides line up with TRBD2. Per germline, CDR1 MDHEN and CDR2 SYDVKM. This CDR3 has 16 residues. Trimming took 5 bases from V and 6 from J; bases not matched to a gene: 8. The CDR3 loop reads CASSRGPSGGANEQFF. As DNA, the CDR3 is TGTGCCAGCAGTCGGGGGCCTAGCGGGGGGGCCAATGAGCAGTTCTTC.

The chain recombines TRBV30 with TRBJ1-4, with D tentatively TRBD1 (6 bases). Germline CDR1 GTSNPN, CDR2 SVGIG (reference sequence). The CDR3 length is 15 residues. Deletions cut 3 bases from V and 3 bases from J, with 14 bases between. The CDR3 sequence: CAWRSVGAPNEKLFF. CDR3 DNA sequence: TGTGCCTGGAGATCCGTGGGGGCCCCTAATGAAAAACTGTTTTTT.